This paragraph reports one T cell receptor (beta chain). V was clipped by 5 bases and J by 1 base; unmatched bases: 5. Per the germline V gene, CDR1 is DFQATT and CDR2 is SNEGSKA (reference sequence). This CDR3 contains 15 residues. The data belong to a study of T-cell memory formation after mild COVID-19. TCRalpha and TCRbeta libraries used 5'RACE with constant-segment primers and UMIs. TCRdb ran MiXCR on the 5' RACE reads and lists one entry per CDR3 protein. Counted here are roughly 240,000 distinct CDR3 sequences, approximately 15% occurring once; the ten biggest clones make up around 2.2%. The TCR sequence derives from an adult woman who had mild COVID-19 (a few samples of this study predate the infection). Cell type and time point are not known. V and J are TRBV20-1 and TRBJ1-1; TRBD1 matches at 12 bases. The sample was PBMCs or a T cell subset sorted from them (not recorded which). As DNA, the CDR3 is TGCAGTGCTCCCGGGACAGGGGGCTCGAACACTGAAGCTTTCTTT. Residues: CSAPGTGGSNTEAFF.